Shown below are 14 T cell receptor beta chains from a single sample sequenced in a study of T cell responses to AZD1222 COVID-19 vaccine. Using immunoSEQ multiplex PCR, the repertoire was profiled, and TCRdb retains in-frame clones only, with some absent. The sample holds over 150,000 clones, just under 95% seen once. The input for sequencing was peripheral blood, taken 28 days after the second dose of the MenACWY control vaccine. The receptors come from an adult who received the MenACWY meningococcal vaccine as a control.

The CDR3 nucleotides are TGCGCCAGCAGCTTGGGAAGCCAGGGGGGTACAGATACGCAGTATTTT. As protein: CASSLGSQGGTDTQYF. The chain employs TRBV5-1 and TRBJ2-3, with a possible D match to TRBD1 (7 bases). The CDR3 length is 16 residues. The germline V and J ends were trimmed by 0 bases and 3 bases, with 14 bases remaining between them. CDR1 is SGHRS and CDR2 is YFSETQ in the germline V gene.

The J gene is TRBJ2-7, the V gene TRBV2; D gene ambiguous. CDR1 and CDR2 (germline): SNHLY, FYNNEI. This CDR3 has 13 amino acids. V lost 2 bases to trimming and J lost 0 bases, with 5 bases between them. CDR3 coding DNA: TGTGCCAGCAGTGAACTCGGCTCCTACGAGCAGTACTTC. Residues: CASSELGSYEQYF.

This clone was picked up one time. This rearrangement joins TRBV9 to TRBJ2-7; 10 nucleotides agree with TRBD1. The CDR3 runs 15 residues. V lost 3 bases to trimming and J lost 7 bases; unmatched junction nucleotides: 10. The germline CDR1 and CDR2 sequences are SGDLS and YYNGEE. The CDR3 here is CASSAAGTGVREQYF. CDR3 nucleotide sequence: TGTGCCAGCAGCGCAGCCGGGACAGGGGTTCGAGAGCAGTACTTC.

The chain recombines TRBV27 with TRBJ1-1; a possible D gene is TRBD1 (6 bases). Trimming left V 4 bases short and J 0 bases short, with 18 bases between. The germline V gene encodes CDR1 MNHEY and CDR2 SMNVEV (reference sequence). The CDR3 is 17 amino acids. This CDR3 is CASSSYRALRMNTEAFF. As DNA, the CDR3 is TGTGCCAGCAGTTCATACAGGGCCTTGAGGATGAACACTGAAGCTTTCTTT.

The genes are TRBV27 and TRBJ1-5, with D hard to call. The V gene's germline CDR1 is MNHEY and CDR2 SMNVEV (reference sequence). Trimming shortened V by 6 bases and J by 4 bases, and 13 bases separated the two germline ends. CDR3 length equals 14 residues. DNA for the CDR3: TGTGCCAGCAGGGGAGCGGGTTTTAATCAGCCCCAGCATTTT. This gives the protein CASRGAGFNQPQHF.

Worth noting for this clone: A read error may account for a junction end that differs from germline. V gene TRBV6-5 combines with J gene TRBJ1-6; 9 nucleotides match TRBD1. The CDR3 is 12 residues long. Germline CDR1 reads MNHEY; CDR2 reads SVGAGI. The CDR3 region has the DNA TGTGTCAGCAACCCACAGGGGGCTCAAAGGGTTTTT. It yields the protein CVSNPQGAQRVF.

V is TRBV27 and J is TRBJ1-2; 7 positions match TRBD1. J lost 4 bases, V lost 2 bases, and 13 bases had no gene match. Germline lookup yields CDR1 MNHEY and CDR2 SMNVEV (reference sequence). The CDR3 is 17 amino acids. CDR3 sequence reads: CASSLNERQGSVYGYTF. The CDR3 DNA reads as TGTGCCAGCAGTTTAAACGAACGACAGGGTTCGGTCTATGGCTACACCTTC.

This clone has just one count. The rearrangement uses TRBV6-5 and TRBJ1-1; no reliable D call. The ends were cut back, 7 bases at V and 6 bases at J, with 15 bases in the middle. This CDR3 comprises 13 residues. Germline V lookup: CDR1 MNHEY, CDR2 SVGAGI. The CDR3 DNA sequence: TGTGCCAGCACCTCGGCGGAATTTGCTGAAGCTTTCTTT. It codes for CASTSAEFAEAFF.

V gene TRBV12-3 or TRBV12-4 combines with J gene TRBJ1-6; unclear D gene. CDR3 length equals 13 residues. V was trimmed by 8 bases and J by 2 bases, leaving 7 bases between them. The CDR3 region is CASGLAYNSPLHF. CDR3 DNA: TGTGCCAGCGGGTTAGCCTATAATTCACCCCTCCACTTT.

Points on this clone: The same CDR3 is also encoded by other DNA sequences in this sample. The chain combines TRBV18 with TRBJ1-4; D is uncertain. The CDR3 consists of 14 residues. Trimming removed 2 bases at V and 0 bases at J, with 4 bases between. Germline CDR1 is KGHSH and CDR2 is LQKENI. The CDR3 DNA reads TGTGCCAGCTCACCAGGGGCAACTAATGAAAAACTGTTTTTT. Its translation: CASSPGATNEKLFF.

This chain links TRBV30 with TRBJ2-7; D ambiguous. The germline V gene encodes CDR1 GTSNPN and CDR2 SVGIG (reference sequence). This CDR3 is built from 13 residues. Trimming removed 4 bases at V and 0 bases at J, with 10 bases between. Here the CDR3 reads CAWTPRNSYEQYF. Written as DNA, the CDR3 is TGTGCCTGGACCCCCCGTAACTCCTACGAGCAGTACTTC.

CDR3 sequence reads: CASSQGGSNSPLHF. DNA of the CDR3: TGTGCCAGCAGCCAAGGGGGAAGCAATTCACCCCTCCACTTT. The chain couples TRBV14 to TRBJ1-6; D is unclear. CDR1 SGHDN and CDR2 FVKESK come from the germline V gene. V lost 1 base and J lost 7, with 8 bases in between. CDR3 length: 14 residues.

This chain uses TRBV30 with TRBJ1-1, with D possibly TRBD1 on 5 matching bases. V lost 3 bases and J 0 bases, leaving 8 bases between the germline ends. This CDR3 region has 13 residues. CDR1 and CDR2 from the germline V gene are GTSNPN and SVGIG (reference sequence). This chain's CDR3 is CAWRGRMNTEAFF. CDR3 in DNA: TGTGCCTGGAGGGGACGGATGAACACTGAAGCTTTCTTT.

V usage is TRBV7-9 and J usage is TRBJ1-3; D perhaps matches TRBD1 (6 bases). The CDR3 covers 17 residues. V gave up 5 bases and J gave up 2 bases, with 19 bases separating them. Germline values: CDR1 SEHNR, CDR2 FQNEAQ (reference sequence). The DNA for the CDR3 is TGTGCCAGCAGCCACCCGCGGGGCAGGGGAACTGGAAACACCATATATTTT. This codes for CASSHPRGRGTGNTIYF.